This is a list of T cell receptor beta chains from one sample in a study of shared clonotypes between healthy human individuals. TCRdb keeps only in-frame clones here, not all; method: immunoSEQ multiplex PCR. Of millions of clones detected, 95% appear once; the ten largest clones hold 0.13%. The sample consisted of naive CD4+ T cells sorted from blood. The origin of the receptors is a man younger than 35 in good health. The CDR3 runs from the conserved cysteine through the conserved F or W. The order of the fields is J gene, V gene, D gene, clone size, CDR3 protein, CDR3 DNA. The D gene is left open where the match is weak. Clone size is given for some rows only: seen once, a few or many times, or a class if the clone is expanded.

>TRBJ1-1|TRBV30|.|.
CAWAGRSEAFF
TGTGCCTGGGCGGGACGGAGTGAAGCTTTCTTT
>TRBJ1-1|TRBV5-3|.|.
CARSLPMNTEAFF
TGTGCCAGAAGCCTCCCTATGAACACTGAAGCTTTCTTT
>TRBJ2-7|TRBV6-6|TRBD2|.
CASSKTSGTYEQYF
TGTGCCAGCAGTAAGACTAGCGGAACCTACGAGCAGTACTTC
>TRBJ2-1|TRBV28|TRBD2|.
CASSLWGLAGGIYEQFF
TGTGCCAGCAGTTTATGGGGGCTAGCGGGAGGGATTTATGAGCAGTTCTTC
>TRBJ2-7|TRBV21-1|.|.
CASFGGRTYEQYF
TGTGCCAGCTTTGGGGGACGGACCTACGAGCAGTACTTC
>TRBJ2-3|TRBV5-1|TRBD2|.
CASSSGTSGSTDTQYF
TGCGCCAGCAGCTCAGGGACTAGCGGATCCACAGATACGCAGTATTTT
>TRBJ2-3|TRBV5-1|TRBD2|.
CASSLTSGDTDTQYF
TGCGCCAGCAGCTTAACTAGCGGGGACACAGATACGCAGTATTTT
>TRBJ2-7|TRBV11-2|.|once
CASSLGAIEQYF
TGTGCCAGCAGCTTAGGGGCCATTGAGCAGTACTTC
>TRBJ1-2|TRBV2|.|.
CASTREVTDYGYTF
TGTGCCAGCACCCGCGAGGTAACCGACTATGGCTACACCTTC
>TRBJ2-3|TRBV4-2|.|.
CASSQGGATDTQYF
TGTGCCAGCAGCCAAGGGGGGGCCACAGATACGCAGTATTTT
>TRBJ2-7|TRBV18|TRBD2|.
CASSPPLLAGGLYEQYF
TGTGCCAGCTCTCCGCCCCTACTAGCGGGGGGCCTCTACGAGCAGTACTTC
>TRBJ2-1|TRBV19|TRBD2|.
CASSIFSGRANEQFF
TGTGCCAGTAGTATTTTCAGCGGGAGGGCCAATGAGCAGTTCTTC
>TRBJ1-5|TRBV30|.|.
CAWSASPNQPQHF
TGTGCCTGGAGTGCCAGCCCCAATCAGCCCCAGCATTTT
>TRBJ1-5|TRBV6-5|.|once
CASSYSTGAEQPQHF
TGTGCCAGCAGTTACTCTACGGGCGCCGAGCAGCCCCAGCATTTT
>TRBJ2-3|TRBV27|TRBD1|.
CASRPSPGQGASDTQYF
TGTGCCAGCAGGCCCTCTCCGGGACAGGGGGCATCAGATACGCAGTATTTT
>TRBJ1-1|TRBV6-6|.|.
CASSYETGANTEAFF
TGTGCCAGCAGTTACGAGACAGGAGCGAACACTGAAGCTTTCTTT
>TRBJ2-7|TRBV10-3|.|.
CAIRPAGTSYEQYF
TGTGCCATCCGGCCCGCAGGGACCTCCTACGAGCAGTACTTC
>TRBJ2-7|TRBV6-5|.|.
CASRSPGPPYEQYF
TGTGCCAGCAGAAGCCCGGGTCCCCCCTACGAGCAGTACTTC
>TRBJ1-6|TRBV6-5|.|.
CASNLGRGSSPLHF
TGTGCCAGCAACCTGGGCAGGGGAAGCTCACCCCTCCACTTT
>TRBJ2-3|TRBV9|.|.
CASSVGVIHGASRPPDTQYF
TGTGCCAGCAGCGTAGGGGTTATTCATGGGGCTAGCCGACCCCCAGATACGCAGTATTTT
>TRBJ1-1|TRBV5-4|.|.
CASSLVSGRNTEAFF
TGTGCCAGCAGCTTGGTTTCGGGGAGAAACACTGAAGCTTTCTTT
>TRBJ1-2|TRBV5-1|TRBD1|.
CASSSGQGATSGGYTF
TGCGCCAGCAGTTCAGGGCAGGGGGCAACTAGTGGTGGCTACACCTTC
>TRBJ1-3|TRBV10-1|.|.
CASSINRSSGNTIYF
TGCGCCAGCAGTATTAACAGAAGCTCTGGAAACACCATATATTTT
>TRBJ2-1|TRBV10-3|TRBD1|.
CAISVGQGVGEQFF
TGTGCCATCAGTGTTGGACAGGGGGTTGGTGAGCAGTTCTTC
>TRBJ2-7|TRBV18|TRBD1|once
CASSQGQSSPTSTQYF
TGTGCCAGCTCACAGGGACAGTCAAGTCCTACGAGTACTCAGTACTTC